This T cell receptor beta chain was captured in a study of blood T cell repertoires in COVID-19. Libraries were prepared by immunoSEQ multiplex PCR; TCRdb keeps only in-frame clonotypes and omits some of them. The sample has about 59,000 clones; 80% to 95% are singletons. The CDR3 length is 14 residues. Germline CDR1 SGDLS, CDR2 YYNGEE. Trimming cost V 3 bases and J 6 bases; bases outside gene matches: 3. The chain combines TRBV9 with TRBJ2-2, with 9 positions matching TRBD2. The sequence came from a man of 80 years or more with acute or convalescent COVID-19. Sample: peripheral blood. CDR3 amino acids: CASSGVAGAGELFF. CDR3 DNA sequence: TGTGCCAGCAGCGGGGTAGCGGGGGCCGGGGAGCTGTTTTTT.